This T cell receptor beta chain was observed in a study of blood T cell repertoires in COVID-19. As for the study in general: Samples representing acute and convalescent COVID-19 were sourced from the United States, Italy and Spain.

In the authors' methods: How many nucleated cells were present was estimated from reference gene primer amplification. The method was immunoSEQ multiplex PCR; TCRdb's version includes in-frame clones alone and lacks a portion of them. From that table come the V and J calls and clone size; the DNA was used to work out D and trimming. Of over 250,000 clones in the sample, approximately 83% were seen once. Germline loops: CDR1 SGDLS, CDR2 YYNGEE. Trimming removed 5 bases from V and 7 bases from J; junction bases left unmatched: 10. The CDR3 has 16 amino acids. This receptor was taken from a woman in her 70s with acute or convalescent COVID-19. The rearrangement links TRBV9 to TRBJ2-1; 12 positions agree with TRBD2. The specimen was peripheral blood. CDR3 region: CASSPSLAGGQNEQFF. CDR3 in DNA: TGTGCCAGCAGTCCTTCTCTAGCGGGGGGGCAGAATGAGCAGTTCTTC.